The 15 T cell receptor beta chains below come from one sample, sequenced in a study of Graves' ophthalmopathy and Graves' hyperthyroidism. TCR beta CDR3 amplification used RNA transcripts. The workflow started with a first-round RT-PCR run with HTBI primers and then moved on to a second-round multiplex PCR. TCRdb reprocessed the multiplex PCR reads with MiXCR, giving one entry per CDR3 protein. The sample comprises about 210,000 distinct CDR3 sequences, just under 30% of which are singletons, and approximately 8.6% rests with the top ten. The specimen was peripheral blood. The source is a man between 50 and 59 years old with Graves' ophthalmopathy.

This clonotype was counted many times. This chain uses TRBV6-1 with TRBJ1-1; D is perhaps TRBD1 (5 bases). V was pared by 7 bases and J by 4 bases, with 16 bases between. The CDR3 extends over 14 amino acids. The germline gives CDR1 MNHNS, CDR2 SASEGT. The chain's CDR3 is CASNTYRGVTEAFF. The DNA of the CDR3 is TGTGCCAGCAATACTTATCGGGGGGTCACTGAAGCTTTCTTT.

This clonotype showed up many times. The V and J genes are TRBV12-3 or TRBV12-4 and TRBJ2-7; 12 bases match TRBD2. The V gene end was trimmed by 5 bases and the J gene end by 4 bases; junction bases not matched to a gene: 15. This CDR3 is built from 18 residues. CDR3 DNA: TGTGCCAGCAGTCAAACACTCGGGACTAGCGGGCGCTCGTACGAGCAGTACTTC. It encodes CASSQTLGTSGRSYEQYF.

This clonotype has at least ten counts. The rearrangement links TRBV29-1 to TRBJ2-5; no definite D call. This CDR3 is 12 amino acids long. V lost 3 bases and J 5 bases, leaving 10 bases between the germline ends. From germline, CDR1 is SQVTM and CDR2 ANQGSEA. For the CDR3, the DNA is TGCAGCGTTGAGGTGGTGGGGGAGACCCAGTACTTC. Its translation: CSVEVVGETQYF.

This clonotype was counted at least ten times. CDR3 bases: TGTGCCAGCAGCTTAGGAACTGGTCAAGAGACCCAGTACTTC. Translating gives CASSLGTGQETQYF. The chain uses TRBV7-3 and TRBJ2-5; D call uncertain. CDR3 size: 14 residues. Germline CDR1 SGHTA, CDR2 FQGTGA. V was clipped by 2 bases and J by 2 bases, with 9 bases between them.

This clonotype occurred many times. The V call is TRBV12-3 or TRBV12-4, the J call TRBJ1-5; D is unresolved. V was trimmed by 5 bases and J by 6 bases, leaving 14 bases between them. The CDR3 consists of 14 residues. Here the CDR3 reads CASSPNVGVQPQHF. CDR3 coding DNA: TGTGCCAGCAGTCCGAACGTGGGTGTTCAGCCCCAGCATTTT.

The chain carries TRBV24-1 and TRBJ1-2; D is ambiguous. Germline V gives CDR1 KGHDR, CDR2 SFDVKD. The length of the CDR3 is 13 residues. Trimming cost V 4 bases and J 2 bases, with 7 bases left between them. The CDR3 spells CATSEGRNYGYTF. The CDR3, as DNA: TGTGCCACCAGTGAAGGCAGGAACTATGGCTACACCTTC.

The chain carries TRBV2 and TRBJ1-2; the match to TRBD1 covers 8 bases. V lost 6 bases, J lost 0 bases, and 9 bases stayed unmatched. CDR3 size: 16 residues. Germline loops: CDR1 SNHLY, CDR2 FYNNEI. CDR3 sequence: CASSKQQGGTNYGYTF. Here the CDR3 DNA reads TGTGCCAGCAGCAAGCAACAGGGGGGAACTAACTATGGCTACACCTTC.

This clonotype was observed at least ten times. This rearrangement joins TRBV19 to TRBJ1-6; D uncertain. This CDR3 spans 15 amino acids. Germline lookup yields CDR1 LNHDA and CDR2 SQIVND (reference sequence). Trimming cost V 3 bases and J 10 bases, with 16 bases left between them. The CDR3 reads CASSMGSGMESPLHF. The CDR3 DNA reads as TGTGCCAGTAGTATGGGGTCGGGGATGGAATCACCCCTCCACTTT.

The gene calls are TRBV12-3 or TRBV12-4 and TRBJ1-2, with a tentative D call TRBD1 (6 bases). This CDR3 is built from 16 residues. V lost 1 base and J 1 base, leaving 13 bases between the germline ends. CDR3: CASSLETGYYNYGYTF. The CDR3 DNA follows: TGTGCCAGCAGTTTAGAAACAGGGTACTATAACTATGGCTACACCTTC.

There are many counts of this clonotype. The chain employs TRBV19 and TRBJ1-1; 7 bases align to TRBD1. Germline-derived CDR1 and CDR2 are LNHDA and SQIVND (reference sequence). This CDR3 has 14 residues. Unmatched junction bases numbered 7, after V lost 5 bases and J lost 4 bases. The CDR3 region has the DNA TGTGCCAGTAGTTTAGGGGGCCGGGGCACTGAAGCTTTCTTT. Protein product: CASSLGGRGTEAFF.

Only one count was recorded for this clonotype. V gene TRBV19 combines with J gene TRBJ1-5, with 8 positions matching TRBD1. Germline V gives CDR1 LNHDA, CDR2 SQIVND (reference sequence). CDR3 length: 17 amino acids. Trimming cost V 6 bases and J 0 bases; bases outside gene matches: 10. The CDR3, as DNA: TGTGCCAGTAGGGTGACAGGGGCGGGGGATAGCAATCAGCCCCAGCATTTT. This gives the protein CASRVTGAGDSNQPQHF.

The V call is TRBV12-3 or TRBV12-4, the J call TRBJ1-2; TRBD1 matches 10 bases. The CDR3 has 14 amino acids. The trim removed 3 bases at V and 6 bases at J, leaving 4 bases unmatched. CDR3 nucleotides: TGTGCCAGCAGTTTGACAGGGGGCGAGAATGGCTACACCTTC. This codes for CASSLTGGENGYTF.

This clonotype was picked up many times. The chain has TRBV9 and TRBJ2-5, with D hard to call. Trimming removed 4 bases from V and 1 base from J, with 8 bases in between. The CDR3 totals 13 residues. Per the germline V gene, CDR1 is SGDLS and CDR2 is YYNGEE. In nucleotides, the CDR3 is TGTGCCAGCAGCCCAGGCAGCCAAGAGACCCAGTACTTC. This codes for CASSPGSQETQYF. The full variable domain, with the rest looked up from reference TRBV9 and TRBJ2-5, is DSGVTQTPKHLITATGQRVTLRCSPRSGDLSVYWYQQSLDQGLQFLIQYYNGEERAKGNILERFSAQQFPDLHSELNLSSLELGDSALYFCASSPGSQETQYFGPGTRLLVL.

In this sample, this clonotype turned up many times. The rearrangement links TRBV27 to TRBJ2-7; no reliable D call. The V end was cut by 4 bases, the J end by 4 bases, with 23 bases between. This CDR3 has 17 amino acids. Germline loops: CDR1 MNHEY, CDR2 SMNVEV (reference sequence). The chain's CDR3 is CASSSRSGVEQMYEQYF. CDR3 DNA: TGTGCCAGCAGTTCCCGATCCGGAGTAGAGCAGATGTACGAGCAGTACTTC.

At least ten counts were recorded for this clonotype. J is TRBJ2-7 and V is TRBV5-1; TRBD2 matches 8 bases. CDR1 is SGHRS, CDR2 YFSETQ, per germline. This CDR3 region has 16 residues. The junction had 7 bases not matched to a gene; V was cut back by 0 bases and J by 2 bases. The CDR3 loop is CASSLGWTSITYEQYF. CDR3 DNA sequence: TGCGCCAGCAGCTTGGGTTGGACTAGCATCACCTACGAGCAGTACTTC.